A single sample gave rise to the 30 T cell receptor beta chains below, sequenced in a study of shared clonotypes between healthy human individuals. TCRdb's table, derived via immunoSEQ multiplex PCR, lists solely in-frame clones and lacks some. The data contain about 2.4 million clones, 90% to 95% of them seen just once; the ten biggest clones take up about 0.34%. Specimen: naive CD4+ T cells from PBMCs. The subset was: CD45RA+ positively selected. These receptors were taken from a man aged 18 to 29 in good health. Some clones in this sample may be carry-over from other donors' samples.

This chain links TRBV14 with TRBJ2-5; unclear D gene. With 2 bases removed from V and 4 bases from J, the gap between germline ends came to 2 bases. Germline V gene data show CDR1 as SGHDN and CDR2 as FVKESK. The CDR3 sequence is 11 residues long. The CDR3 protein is CASSQTETQYF. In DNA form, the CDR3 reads TGTGCCAGCAGCCAAACAGAGACCCAGTACTTC.

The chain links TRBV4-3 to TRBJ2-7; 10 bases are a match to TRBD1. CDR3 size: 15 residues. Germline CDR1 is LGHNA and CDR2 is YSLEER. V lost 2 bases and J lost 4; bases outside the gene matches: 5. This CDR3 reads CASSQRQGAFYEQYF. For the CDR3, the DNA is TGCGCCAGCAGCCAACGACAGGGGGCTTTTTACGAGCAGTACTTC.

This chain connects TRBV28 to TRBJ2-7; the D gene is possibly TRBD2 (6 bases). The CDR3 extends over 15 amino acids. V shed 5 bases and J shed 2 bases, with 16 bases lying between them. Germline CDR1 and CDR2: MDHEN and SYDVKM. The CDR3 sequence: CASSLPWGEAYEQYF. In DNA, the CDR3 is TGTGCCAGCAGTCTACCCTGGGGGGAGGCCTACGAGCAGTACTTC.

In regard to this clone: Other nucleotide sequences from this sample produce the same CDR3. CDR3 region: CASSPPGRQETQYF. For the CDR3, the DNA is TGTGCCAGCTCACCACCGGGGCGCCAAGAGACCCAGTACTTC. This chain links TRBV18 with TRBJ2-5; D is perhaps TRBD1 (5 bases). The germline CDR1 and CDR2 sequences are KGHSH and LQKENI. With 0 bases removed from V and 1 base from J, the gap between germline ends came to 6 bases. The length of the CDR3 is 14 residues.

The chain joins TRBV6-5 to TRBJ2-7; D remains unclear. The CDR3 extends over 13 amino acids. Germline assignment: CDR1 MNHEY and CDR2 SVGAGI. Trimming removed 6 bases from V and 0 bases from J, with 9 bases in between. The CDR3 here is CASSPSRSYEQYF. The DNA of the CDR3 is TGTGCCAGCAGCCCTTCCCGCTCCTACGAGCAGTACTTC.

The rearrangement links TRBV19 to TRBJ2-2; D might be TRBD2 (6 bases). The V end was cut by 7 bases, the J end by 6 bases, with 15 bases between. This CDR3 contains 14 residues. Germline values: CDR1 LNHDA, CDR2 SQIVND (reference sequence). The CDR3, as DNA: TGTGCCAGTATGAGACTAGATTTGTCCGGGGAGCTGTTTTTT. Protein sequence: CASMRLDLSGELFF.

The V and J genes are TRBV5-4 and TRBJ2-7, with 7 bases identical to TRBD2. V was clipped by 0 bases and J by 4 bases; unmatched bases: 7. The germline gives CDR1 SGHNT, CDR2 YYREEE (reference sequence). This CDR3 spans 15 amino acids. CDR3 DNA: TGTGCCAGCAGCTTGGCCGGCGGGAGTCGATACGAGCAGTACTTC. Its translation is CASSLAGGSRYEQYF.

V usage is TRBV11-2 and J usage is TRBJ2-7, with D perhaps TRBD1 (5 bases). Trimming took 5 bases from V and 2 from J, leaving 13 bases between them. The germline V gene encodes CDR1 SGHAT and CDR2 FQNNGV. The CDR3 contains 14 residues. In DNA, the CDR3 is TGTGCCAGCAGCCTTTACACAGGAACCTACGAGCAGTACTTC. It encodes CASSLYTGTYEQYF.

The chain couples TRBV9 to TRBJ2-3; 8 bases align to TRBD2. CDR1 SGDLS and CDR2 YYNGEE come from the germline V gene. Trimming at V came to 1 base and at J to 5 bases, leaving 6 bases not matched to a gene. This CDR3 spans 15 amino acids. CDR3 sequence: CASSVTTSGRDTQYF. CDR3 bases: TGTGCCAGCAGCGTAACAACTAGCGGTAGAGATACGCAGTATTTT.

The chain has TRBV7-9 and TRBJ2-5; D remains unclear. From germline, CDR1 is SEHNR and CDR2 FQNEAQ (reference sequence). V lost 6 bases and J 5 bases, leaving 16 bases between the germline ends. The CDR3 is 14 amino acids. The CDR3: CASSDVGVRETQYF. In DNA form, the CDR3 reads TGTGCCAGCAGTGATGTTGGGGTTCGGGAGACCCAGTACTTC.

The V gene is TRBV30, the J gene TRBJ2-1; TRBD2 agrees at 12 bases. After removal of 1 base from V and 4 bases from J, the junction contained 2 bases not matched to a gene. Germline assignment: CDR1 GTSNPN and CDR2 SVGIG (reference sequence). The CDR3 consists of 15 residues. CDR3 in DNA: TGTGCCTGGAGTGGTCTAGCGGGAGGGTACAATGAGCAGTTCTTC. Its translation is CAWSGLAGGYNEQFF. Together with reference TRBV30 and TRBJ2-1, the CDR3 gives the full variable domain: SQTIHQWPATLVQPVGSPLSLECTVEGTSNPNLYWYRQAAGRGLQLLFYSVGIGQISSEVPQNLSASRPQDRQFILSSKKLLLSDSGFYLCAWSGLAGGYNEQFFGPGTRLTVL.

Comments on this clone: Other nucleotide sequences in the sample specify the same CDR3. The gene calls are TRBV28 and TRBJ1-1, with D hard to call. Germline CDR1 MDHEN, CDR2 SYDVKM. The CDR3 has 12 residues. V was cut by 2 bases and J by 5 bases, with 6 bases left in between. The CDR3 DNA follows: TGTGCCAGCAGTTTAGTGTCTACTGAAGCTTTCTTT. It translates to CASSLVSTEAFF.

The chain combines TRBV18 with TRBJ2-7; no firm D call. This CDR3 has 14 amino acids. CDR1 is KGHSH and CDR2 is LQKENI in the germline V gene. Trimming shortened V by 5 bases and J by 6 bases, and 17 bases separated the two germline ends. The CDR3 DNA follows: TGTGCCAGCTCAAAGAAGGGTCACTCGGCCGAGCAGTACTTC. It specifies CASSKKGHSAEQYF.

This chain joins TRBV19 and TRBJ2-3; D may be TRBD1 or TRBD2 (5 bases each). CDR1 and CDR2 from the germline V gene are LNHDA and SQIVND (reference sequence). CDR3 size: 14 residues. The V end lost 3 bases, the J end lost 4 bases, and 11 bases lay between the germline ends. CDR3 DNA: TGTGCCAGTAGTATCACCGGGACCCCAGATACGCAGTATTTT. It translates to CASSITGTPDTQYF.

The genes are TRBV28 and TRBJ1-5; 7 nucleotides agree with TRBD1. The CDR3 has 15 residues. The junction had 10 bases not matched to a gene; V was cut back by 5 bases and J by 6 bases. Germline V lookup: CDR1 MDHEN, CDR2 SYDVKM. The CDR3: CASSPSTGWAQPQHF. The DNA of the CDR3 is TGTGCCAGCAGTCCCTCGACAGGGTGGGCTCAGCCCCAGCATTTT. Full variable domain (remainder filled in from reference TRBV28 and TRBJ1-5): DVKVTQSSRYLVKRTGEKVFLECVQDMDHENMFWYRQDPGLGLRLIYFSYDVKMKEKGDIPEGYSVSREKKERFSLILESASTNQTSMYLCASSPSTGWAQPQHFGDGTRLSIL.

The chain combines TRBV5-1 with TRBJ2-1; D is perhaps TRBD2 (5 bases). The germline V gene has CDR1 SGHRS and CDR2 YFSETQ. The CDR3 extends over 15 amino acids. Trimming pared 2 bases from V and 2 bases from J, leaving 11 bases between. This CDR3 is CASSLAANTYNEQFF. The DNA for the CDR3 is TGCGCCAGCAGCTTAGCGGCTAATACCTACAATGAGCAGTTCTTC.

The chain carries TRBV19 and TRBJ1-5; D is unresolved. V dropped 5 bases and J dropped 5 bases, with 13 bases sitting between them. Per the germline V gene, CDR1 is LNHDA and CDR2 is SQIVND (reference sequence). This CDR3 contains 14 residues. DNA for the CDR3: TGTGCCAGTAGTTCGCCTGACGGTTATCAGCCCCAGCATTTT. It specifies CASSSPDGYQPQHF. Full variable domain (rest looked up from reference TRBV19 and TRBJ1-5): DGGITQSPKYLFRKEGQNVTLSCEQNLNHDAMYWYRQDPGQGLRLIYYSQIVNDFQKGDIAEGYSVSREKKESFPLTVTSAQKNPTAFYLCASSSPDGYQPQHFGDGTRLSIL.

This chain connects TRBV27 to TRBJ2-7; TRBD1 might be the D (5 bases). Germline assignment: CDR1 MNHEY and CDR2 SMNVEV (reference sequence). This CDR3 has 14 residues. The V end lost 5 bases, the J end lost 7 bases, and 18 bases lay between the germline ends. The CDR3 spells CASSPPGWVGEQYF. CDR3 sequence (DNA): TGTGCCAGCAGTCCTCCAGGGTGGGTAGGGGAGCAGTACTTC.

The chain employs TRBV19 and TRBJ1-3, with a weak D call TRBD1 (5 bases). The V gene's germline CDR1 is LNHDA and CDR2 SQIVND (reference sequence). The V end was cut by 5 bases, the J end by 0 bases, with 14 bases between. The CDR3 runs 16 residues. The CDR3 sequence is CASSGRGGSSGNTIYF. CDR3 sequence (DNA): TGTGCCAGTAGTGGCCGGGGGGGGAGCTCTGGAAACACCATATATTTT.

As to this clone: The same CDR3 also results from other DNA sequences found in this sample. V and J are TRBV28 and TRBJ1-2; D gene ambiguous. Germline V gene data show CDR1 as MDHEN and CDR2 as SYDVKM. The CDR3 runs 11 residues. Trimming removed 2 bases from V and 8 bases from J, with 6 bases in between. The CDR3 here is CASSLMGGYTF. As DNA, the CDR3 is TGTGCCAGCAGTTTAATGGGGGGCTACACCTTC.

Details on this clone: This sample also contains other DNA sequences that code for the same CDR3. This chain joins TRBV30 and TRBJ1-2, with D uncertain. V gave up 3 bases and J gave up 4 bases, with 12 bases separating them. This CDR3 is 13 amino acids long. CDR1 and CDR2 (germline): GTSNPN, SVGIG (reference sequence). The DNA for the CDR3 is TGTGCCTGGAGAAAACAGTCCCTCTATGGCTACACCTTC. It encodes CAWRKQSLYGYTF.

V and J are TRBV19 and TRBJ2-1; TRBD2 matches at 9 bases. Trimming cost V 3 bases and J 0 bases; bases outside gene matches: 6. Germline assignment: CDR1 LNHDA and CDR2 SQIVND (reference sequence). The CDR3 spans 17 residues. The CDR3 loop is CASSIPLAGYSYNEQFF. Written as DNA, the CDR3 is TGTGCCAGTAGTATCCCACTAGCGGGCTACTCCTACAATGAGCAGTTCTTC.

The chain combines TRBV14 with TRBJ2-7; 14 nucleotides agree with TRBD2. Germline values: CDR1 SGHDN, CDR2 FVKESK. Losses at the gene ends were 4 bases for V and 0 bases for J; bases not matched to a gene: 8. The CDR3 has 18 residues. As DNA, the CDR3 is TGTGCCAGCAGCCCCGGCTGGGGACTAGCGGGAGTCTCCTACGAGCAGTACTTC. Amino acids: CASSPGWGLAGVSYEQYF.

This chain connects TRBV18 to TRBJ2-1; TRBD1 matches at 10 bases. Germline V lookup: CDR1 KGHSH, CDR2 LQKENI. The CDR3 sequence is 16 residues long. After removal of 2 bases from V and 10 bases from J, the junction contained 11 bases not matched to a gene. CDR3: CASSPSGDRGNREQFF. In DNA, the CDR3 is TGTGCCAGCTCACCATCGGGGGACAGGGGAAACCGGGAGCAGTTCTTC.

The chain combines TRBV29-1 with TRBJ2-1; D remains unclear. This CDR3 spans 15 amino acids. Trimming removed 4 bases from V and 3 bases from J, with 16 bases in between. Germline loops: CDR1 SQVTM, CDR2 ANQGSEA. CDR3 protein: CSVAPLQIYYNEQFF. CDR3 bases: TGCAGCGTTGCCCCACTACAGATTTACTACAATGAGCAGTTCTTC.

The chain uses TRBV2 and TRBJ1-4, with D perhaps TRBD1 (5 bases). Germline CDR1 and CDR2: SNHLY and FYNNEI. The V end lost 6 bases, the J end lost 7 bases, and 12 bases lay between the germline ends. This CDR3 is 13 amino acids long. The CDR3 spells CASSDGDSEKLFF. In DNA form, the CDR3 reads TGTGCCAGCAGCGACGGAGACAGTGAAAAACTGTTTTTT.

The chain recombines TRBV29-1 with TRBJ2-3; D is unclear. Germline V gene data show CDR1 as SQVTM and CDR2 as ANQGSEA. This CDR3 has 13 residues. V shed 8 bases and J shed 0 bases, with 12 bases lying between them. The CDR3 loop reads CSLWAPSTDTQYF. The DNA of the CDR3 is TGCAGCCTTTGGGCGCCTAGCACAGATACGCAGTATTTT.

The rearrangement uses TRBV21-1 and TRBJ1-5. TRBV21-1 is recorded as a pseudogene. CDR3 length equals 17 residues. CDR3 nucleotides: TGTGCCAGCAGCACCCCCCGAAGCCACTATAGCAATCAGCCCCAGCATTTT. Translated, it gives CASSTPRSHYSNQPQHF.

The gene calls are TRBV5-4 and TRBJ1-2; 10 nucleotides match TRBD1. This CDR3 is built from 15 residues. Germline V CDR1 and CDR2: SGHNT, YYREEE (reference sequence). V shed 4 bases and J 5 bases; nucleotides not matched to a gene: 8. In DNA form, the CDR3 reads TGTGCCAGCAGCCCCAGGACAGGGGGAGAATATGGCTACACCTTC. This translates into CASSPRTGGEYGYTF.

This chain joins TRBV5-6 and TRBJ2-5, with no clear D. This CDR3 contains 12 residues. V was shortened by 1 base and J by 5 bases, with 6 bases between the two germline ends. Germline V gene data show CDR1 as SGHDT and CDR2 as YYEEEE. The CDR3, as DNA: TGTGCCAGCAGCTTGCTCCACGAGACCCAGTACTTC. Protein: CASSLLHETQYF.